These T cell receptor beta chains were read from a single sample in a study of T-cell reconstitution after alpha-beta-depleted transplantation in children. One entry per CDR3 protein, called by TCRdb with MiXCR from the PCR reads. This sample has 100,000 or so distinct CDR3 sequences, with about 7.5% found just once. Source: PBMCs, taken before TCRalphabeta/CD19-depleted stem cell transplant. All receptors derive from a boy aged 2 to 10 with acute lymphoblastic leukemia, due to receive a stem cell transplant. CDR3s include the opening cysteine and the closing phenylalanine or tryptophan. The D gene is left open where the match is weak. The size entry is marked missing in some rows and otherwise reads once, few, many or a size class.

abundance: few
j_gene: TRBJ2-5
v_gene: TRBV6-1
d_gene: TRBD2
CDR3aa: CAIRLAGPQYF
CDR3nt: TGTGCCATTCGGTTAGCGGGGCCGCAGTACTTC

abundance: .
j_gene: TRBJ2-5
v_gene: TRBV7-2
d_gene: .
CDR3aa: CASSSDRHWYQETQYF
CDR3nt: TGTGCCAGCAGCTCAGATCGACACTGGTACCAAGAGACCCAGTACTTC

abundance: .
j_gene: TRBJ1-5
v_gene: TRBV9
d_gene: .
CDR3aa: CASSVDLGQPQHF
CDR3nt: TGTGCCAGCAGCGTAGATTTAGGGCAGCCCCAGCATTTT

abundance: few
j_gene: TRBJ2-3
v_gene: TRBV7-2
d_gene: TRBD2
CDR3aa: CASSLTSGGATDTQYF
CDR3nt: TGTGCCAGCAGCTTGACTAGCGGGGGGGCCACGGATACGCAGTATTTT

abundance: many
j_gene: TRBJ2-3
v_gene: TRBV11-2
d_gene: TRBD1
CDR3aa: CASSSRDRGSDTQYF
CDR3nt: TGTGCCAGCAGCAGCCGGGACAGGGGGTCCGATACGCAGTATTTT

abundance: many
j_gene: TRBJ1-2
v_gene: TRBV29-1
d_gene: .
CDR3aa: CSVVAGDYGYTF
CDR3nt: TGCAGCGTTGTAGCAGGGGACTATGGCTACACCTTC

abundance: .
j_gene: TRBJ2-7
v_gene: TRBV11-2
d_gene: .
CDR3aa: CASSLVEEATYEQYF
CDR3nt: TGTGCCAGCAGCTTAGTGGAGGAAGCTACCTACGAGCAGTACTTC

abundance: many
j_gene: TRBJ2-1
v_gene: TRBV24-1
d_gene: TRBD1
CDR3aa: CATSVGTGVANELFF
CDR3nt: TGTGCCACCAGTGTAGGGACAGGGGTGGCCAATGAGCTGTTCTTC

abundance: many
j_gene: TRBJ2-7
v_gene: TRBV29-1
d_gene: .
CDR3aa: CSVDRGYEQYF
CDR3nt: TGCAGCGTTGACAGGGGTTACGAGCAGTACTTC

abundance: many
j_gene: TRBJ2-7
v_gene: TRBV4-1
d_gene: .
CDR3aa: CASSQEAPSSYEQYF
CDR3nt: TGCGCCAGCAGCCAAGAGGCGCCCAGCTCCTACGAGCAGTACTTC

abundance: many
j_gene: TRBJ1-2
v_gene: TRBV4-2
d_gene: .
CDR3aa: CASSLPGRDNYGYTF
CDR3nt: TGTGCCAGCAGCCTACCCGGGAGGGACAACTATGGCTACACCTTC

abundance: many
j_gene: TRBJ2-3
v_gene: TRBV9
d_gene: .
CDR3aa: CASSARTSTDTQYF
CDR3nt: TGTGCCAGCAGCGCCCGGACTAGCACAGATACGCAGTATTTT

abundance: .
j_gene: TRBJ1-2
v_gene: TRBV6-5
d_gene: .
CDR3aa: CASSYEPRTANYGYTF
CDR3nt: TGTGCCAGCAGTTATGAACCGAGGACAGCTAACTATGGCTACACCTTC

abundance: many
j_gene: TRBJ2-7
v_gene: TRBV4-2
d_gene: .
CDR3aa: CASSQDLQGGFYEQYF
CDR3nt: TGTGCCAGCAGCCAAGACCTCCAGGGGGGCTTTTACGAGCAGTACTTC

abundance: many
j_gene: TRBJ2-3
v_gene: TRBV4-3
d_gene: TRBD2
CDR3aa: CASSQRGAPTDTQYF
CDR3nt: TGCGCCAGCAGCCAGCGGGGGGCCCCCACAGATACGCAGTATTTT

abundance: few
j_gene: TRBJ1-2
v_gene: TRBV7-2
d_gene: .
CDR3aa: CASSFTEIRGYTF
CDR3nt: TGTGCCAGCAGCTTCACAGAGATTAGGGGCTACACCTTC

abundance: few
j_gene: TRBJ1-6
v_gene: TRBV7-2
d_gene: TRBD1
CDR3aa: CASSLAWTGSPLHF
CDR3nt: TGTGCCAGCAGCTTAGCATGGACAGGGTCACCCCTCCACTTT

abundance: few
j_gene: TRBJ1-6
v_gene: TRBV12-3/TRBV12-4
d_gene: .
CDR3aa: CASRRPNSPLHF
CDR3nt: TGTGCCAGCAGACGACCAAATTCACCCCTCCACTTT

abundance: few
j_gene: TRBJ1-2
v_gene: TRBV7-8
d_gene: .
CDR3aa: CASSRRDRLGYTF
CDR3nt: TGTGCCAGCAGCCGACGAGACAGGCTTGGCTACACCTTC

abundance: many
j_gene: TRBJ2-7
v_gene: TRBV12-3/TRBV12-4
d_gene: .
CDR3aa: CASSLGGSEQYF
CDR3nt: TGTGCCAGCAGTTTGGGGGGTTCCGAGCAGTACTTC

abundance: few
j_gene: TRBJ1-1
v_gene: TRBV7-8
d_gene: TRBD1
CDR3aa: CASSLEHPGQGATEAFF
CDR3nt: TGTGCCAGCAGCTTAGAGCATCCAGGGCAGGGGGCTACTGAAGCTTTCTTT

abundance: few
j_gene: TRBJ2-7
v_gene: TRBV7-2
d_gene: .
CDR3aa: CASSGGQWYEQYF
CDR3nt: TGTGCCAGCAGCGGAGGACAGTGGTACGAGCAGTACTTC

abundance: many
j_gene: TRBJ2-7
v_gene: TRBV7-9
d_gene: .
CDR3aa: CASSSEGVYEQYF
CDR3nt: TGTGCCAGCAGCTCCGAGGGAGTCTACGAGCAGTACTTC

abundance: few
j_gene: TRBJ1-1
v_gene: TRBV4-2
d_gene: .
CDR3aa: CASSPPPGQHTEAFF
CDR3nt: TGTGCCAGCAGCCCACCCCCGGGTCAGCACACTGAAGCTTTCTTT

abundance: .
j_gene: TRBJ2-5
v_gene: TRBV2
d_gene: TRBD1
CDR3aa: CASKLTGGMETQYF
CDR3nt: TGTGCCAGCAAGCTGACAGGGGGAATGGAGACCCAGTACTTC

abundance: many
j_gene: TRBJ2-2
v_gene: TRBV24-1
d_gene: .
CDR3aa: CAIFLGLNTGELFF
CDR3nt: TGTGCCATCTTCCTAGGACTCAACACCGGGGAGCTGTTTTTT

abundance: few
j_gene: TRBJ2-1
v_gene: TRBV9
d_gene: TRBD2
CDR3aa: CASSVLAGGPNEQFF
CDR3nt: TGTGCCAGCAGCGTACTAGCGGGGGGGCCCAATGAGCAGTTCTTC

abundance: few
j_gene: TRBJ2-5
v_gene: TRBV5-1
d_gene: TRBD2
CDR3aa: CASSWTSGGEETQYF
CDR3nt: TGCGCCAGCAGCTGGACTAGCGGGGGGGAAGAGACCCAGTACTTC

abundance: .
j_gene: TRBJ2-7
v_gene: TRBV7-9
d_gene: .
CDR3aa: CASSLADISYEQYF
CDR3nt: TGTGCCAGCAGCTTAGCAGACATATCCTACGAGCAGTACTTC

abundance: few
j_gene: TRBJ2-7
v_gene: TRBV12-3/TRBV12-4
d_gene: .
CDR3aa: CASSPTESYEQYF
CDR3nt: TGTGCCAGCAGCCCAACAGAGAGCTACGAGCAGTACTTC

abundance: few
j_gene: TRBJ2-5
v_gene: TRBV5-1
d_gene: TRBD1
CDR3aa: CASSSGQGQETQYF
CDR3nt: TGCGCCAGCAGCTCTGGACAGGGCCAAGAGACCCAGTACTTC

abundance: many
j_gene: TRBJ1-1
v_gene: TRBV4-3
d_gene: .
CDR3aa: CASSHDPPNTEAFF
CDR3nt: TGCGCCAGCAGCCATGATCCCCCGAACACTGAAGCTTTCTTT

abundance: many
j_gene: TRBJ2-5
v_gene: TRBV5-8
d_gene: .
CDR3aa: CASSPQGTGGQETQYF
CDR3nt: TGTGCCAGCAGCCCACAGGGGACGGGGGGCCAAGAGACCCAGTACTTC

abundance: few
j_gene: TRBJ1-5
v_gene: TRBV11-2
d_gene: .
CDR3aa: CASSLDTGASQHF
CDR3nt: TGTGCCAGCAGCTTAGATACGGGCGCATCCCAGCATTTT

abundance: many
j_gene: TRBJ2-2
v_gene: TRBV6-4
d_gene: .
CDR3aa: CASSEGGHTGELFF
CDR3nt: TGTGCCAGCAGTGAAGGCGGGCACACCGGGGAGCTGTTTTTT

abundance: many
j_gene: TRBJ2-1
v_gene: TRBV4-2
d_gene: .
CDR3aa: CASSQGLAELNEQFF
CDR3nt: TGTGCCAGCAGCCAAGGGCTAGCAGAACTTAATGAGCAGTTCTTC

abundance: many
j_gene: TRBJ1-2
v_gene: TRBV4-3
d_gene: TRBD1
CDR3aa: CASSQTRGLYGYTF
CDR3nt: TGCGCCAGCAGCCAGACTAGGGGGCTTTATGGCTACACCTTC

abundance: .
j_gene: TRBJ2-7
v_gene: TRBV7-2
d_gene: TRBD2
CDR3aa: CASSLSGGAGYEQYF
CDR3nt: TGTGCCAGCAGCCTTAGCGGGGGGGCTGGGTACGAGCAGTACTTC

abundance: .
j_gene: TRBJ2-5
v_gene: TRBV5-1
d_gene: TRBD2
CDR3aa: CASSPRLAPRETQYF
CDR3nt: TGCGCCAGCAGCCCCCGACTAGCGCCCCGAGAGACCCAGTACTTC

abundance: few
j_gene: TRBJ1-6
v_gene: TRBV3-1
d_gene: .
CDR3aa: CASSHGQAYNSPLHF
CDR3nt: TGTGCCAGCAGCCACGGCCAGGCCTATAATTCACCCCTCCACTTT

abundance: few
j_gene: TRBJ2-1
v_gene: TRBV18
d_gene: .
CDR3aa: CASSPGWEQFF
CDR3nt: TGTGCCAGCTCACCCGGCTGGGAGCAGTTCTTC

abundance: many
j_gene: TRBJ1-1
v_gene: TRBV5-1
d_gene: .
CDR3aa: CASSLGTARGTEAFF
CDR3nt: TGCGCCAGCAGCTTGGGGACAGCCCGGGGCACTGAAGCTTTCTTT

abundance: many
j_gene: TRBJ2-7
v_gene: TRBV7-2
d_gene: TRBD2
CDR3aa: CASSLSAGGPYEQYF
CDR3nt: TGTGCCAGCAGCTTAAGCGCGGGGGGCCCCTACGAGCAGTACTTC

abundance: many
j_gene: TRBJ2-1
v_gene: TRBV12-3/TRBV12-4
d_gene: .
CDR3aa: CASSVFYNEQFF
CDR3nt: TGTGCCAGCAGCGTCTTCTACAATGAGCAGTTCTTC

abundance: few
j_gene: TRBJ1-2
v_gene: TRBV3-1
d_gene: TRBD1
CDR3aa: CASSQGRTGIANYGYTF
CDR3nt: TGTGCCAGCAGCCAAGGCCGGACAGGGATAGCTAACTATGGCTACACCTTC

abundance: many
j_gene: TRBJ1-1
v_gene: TRBV6-1
d_gene: .
CDR3aa: CASSEEWGANTEAFF
CDR3nt: TGTGCCAGCAGTGAAGAGTGGGGGGCGAACACTGAAGCTTTCTTT

abundance: .
j_gene: TRBJ2-2
v_gene: TRBV6-4
d_gene: .
CDR3aa: CASSDGRAGGELFF
CDR3nt: TGTGCCAGCAGTGACGGCAGGGCGGGCGGGGAGCTGTTTTTT

abundance: .
j_gene: TRBJ2-5
v_gene: TRBV25-1
d_gene: TRBD2
CDR3aa: CASPTSGGETQYF
CDR3nt: TGTGCCAGCCCGACTAGCGGGGGGGAGACCCAGTACTTC

abundance: .
j_gene: TRBJ1-1
v_gene: TRBV7-6
d_gene: TRBD1
CDR3aa: CASSFWTGGLGTEAFF
CDR3nt: TGTGCCAGCAGCTTCTGGACAGGGGGCTTGGGCACTGAAGCTTTCTTT

abundance: many
j_gene: TRBJ1-1
v_gene: TRBV29-1
d_gene: .
CDR3aa: CSVELQVNTEAFF
CDR3nt: TGCAGCGTTGAACTCCAGGTGAACACTGAAGCTTTCTTT

abundance: many
j_gene: TRBJ2-7
v_gene: TRBV7-2
d_gene: TRBD2
CDR3aa: CASSLTTSGGHSYEQYF
CDR3nt: TGTGCCAGCAGCCTAACTACTAGCGGGGGGCACTCCTACGAGCAGTACTTC

abundance: few
j_gene: TRBJ2-7
v_gene: TRBV2
d_gene: .
CDR3aa: CASSERQMGTYEQYF
CDR3nt: TGTGCCAGCAGTGAGAGGCAGATGGGGACCTACGAGCAGTACTTC

abundance: .
j_gene: TRBJ1-2
v_gene: TRBV6-5
d_gene: TRBD1
CDR3aa: CASSYSGRGLLGYTF
CDR3nt: TGTGCCAGCAGTTACTCAGGAAGGGGGCTGCTTGGCTACACCTTC

abundance: few
j_gene: TRBJ2-7
v_gene: TRBV6-2/TRBV6-3
d_gene: TRBD2
CDR3aa: CASGTSVYEQYF
CDR3nt: TGTGCCAGCGGGACTAGCGTCTACGAGCAGTACTTC

abundance: many
j_gene: TRBJ1-4
v_gene: TRBV5-5
d_gene: .
CDR3aa: CASSDGTVPGGYEKLFF
CDR3nt: TGTGCCAGCAGCGACGGGACCGTCCCCGGCGGATACGAAAAACTGTTTTTT